The 24 T cell receptor beta chains below come from one sample, sequenced in a study of T cells in Graves' hyperthyroidism and ophthalmopathy. Authors of the study amplified TCR beta CDR3 regions from RNA transcripts. The TCR CDR3 was amplified in a first-round RT-PCR using the HTBI primer set. TCRdb reanalysed the multiplex PCR reads using MiXCR and keeps one entry per CDR3 protein. The table includes some 370,000 distinct CDR3 sequences, 17% detected once. Material for sequencing was blood. The receptors shown here come from a woman in her 30s with Graves' hyperthyroidism that later progressed to Graves' ophthalmopathy.

The J gene is TRBJ1-1, the V gene TRBV28; D call uncertain. The CDR3 runs 14 residues. In germline, CDR1 is MDHEN, CDR2 SYDVKM. V was shortened by 1 base and J by 4 bases, with 10 bases between the two germline ends. The CDR3 region is CASSLLRFFTEAFF. The CDR3 region has the DNA TGTGCCAGCAGTTTATTACGGTTTTTCACTGAAGCTTTCTTT.

V gene TRBV6-1 combines with J gene TRBJ2-1, with TRBD2 matching over 7 bases. Trimming cost V 6 bases and J 7 bases; bases outside gene matches: 9. Per the germline V gene, CDR1 is MNHNS and CDR2 is SASEGT. This CDR3 is 14 amino acids long. The CDR3 reads CASSPGTGGNEQFF. In DNA form, the CDR3 reads TGTGCCAGCAGCCCCGGGACGGGGGGTAATGAGCAGTTCTTC.

The chain recombines TRBV27 with TRBJ2-7, with D possibly TRBD1 on 5 matching bases. The CDR3 is made up of 14 amino acids. The germline CDR1 and CDR2 sequences are MNHEY and SMNVEV (reference sequence). Trimming stripped 2 bases from V and 2 bases from J, with 10 bases between. CDR3 region: CASSLQGNTYEQYF. CDR3 bases: TGTGCCAGCAGTTTACAGGGTAACACCTACGAGCAGTACTTC.

The chain employs TRBV7-8 and TRBJ2-7; 10 bases map to TRBD1. V lost 5 bases, J lost 5 bases, and 9 bases stayed unmatched. CDR1 is SGHVS and CDR2 is FQNEAQ in the germline V gene. The CDR3 is made up of 15 amino acids. CDR3 region: CASSIYWTGGNEQYF. As DNA, the CDR3 is TGTGCCAGCAGCATCTACTGGACAGGGGGTAACGAGCAGTACTTC.

This clonotype was seen ten or more times. The chain is built from TRBV24-1 and TRBJ1-2, with 7 bases lining up with TRBD1. The CDR3 has 15 residues. J gave up 7 bases and V 1 base, and 8 bases lay outside the gene matches. Germline V gene sequence: CDR1 KGHDR, CDR2 SFDVKD. The CDR3 nucleotides are TGTGCCACCAGTGATTTTCCACAGGGGTCCGGTGGCTACACCTTC. Amino acid sequence: CATSDFPQGSGGYTF.

The table lists this clonotype with a few counts. This chain connects TRBV11-3 to TRBJ2-7, with 8 nucleotides matching TRBD2. The germline gives CDR1 SGHNT, CDR2 YENEEA. Trimming at V came to 11 bases and at J to 7 bases, leaving 13 bases not matched to a gene. CDR3 length equals 13 residues. CDR3 sequence: CAPDPGGPGEQYF. The CDR3 DNA sequence: TGTGCCCCCGACCCGGGAGGGCCGGGGGAGCAGTACTTC.

This clonotype was picked up many times. The J gene is TRBJ2-3, the V gene TRBV12-3 or TRBV12-4; D perhaps matches TRBD2 (7 bases). This CDR3 has 16 residues. Trimming removed 6 bases at V and 4 bases at J, with 20 bases between. CDR3 protein: CASSLGRGASADTQYF. The CDR3 DNA reads as TGTGCCAGCAGCCTAGGGAGGGGGGCCTCCGCAGATACGCAGTATTTT.

The J gene is TRBJ2-5, the V gene TRBV25-1; 7 positions agree with TRBD1. CDR1 is MGHDK, CDR2 SYGVNS, per germline. The V and J ends lost 8 bases and 5 bases, in that order; junction bases with no gene match: 8. The CDR3 spans 13 residues. The chain's CDR3 is CASCTGDRETQYF. The CDR3 region has the DNA TGTGCCAGCTGCACAGGGGATAGGGAGACCCAGTACTTC.

In its sample, this clonotype was seen many times. The chain is built from TRBV3-1 and TRBJ2-3; D remains unclear. From germline, CDR1 is LGHDT and CDR2 YNNKEL (reference sequence). V was cut by 3 bases and J by 1 base, with 2 bases left in between. The CDR3 is made up of 12 amino acids. The CDR3 DNA follows: TGTGCCAGCAGCCACCGCACAGATACGCAGTATTTT. It translates to CASSHRTDTQYF.

This clonotype came up many times. V gene TRBV28 combines with J gene TRBJ1-6, with D hard to call. CDR1 MDHEN and CDR2 SYDVKM come from the germline V gene. There are 13 residues in the CDR3. V lost 11 bases and J lost 4, with 12 bases in between. The CDR3 here is CAEAGSYNSPLHF. CDR3 nucleotides: TGTGCCGAAGCCGGGTCTTATAATTCACCCCTCCACTTT.

This clonotype was detected many times. V gene TRBV30 combines with J gene TRBJ2-5; TRBD2 agrees at 13 bases. The trim removed 3 bases at V and 0 bases at J, leaving 13 bases unmatched. This CDR3 contains 19 residues. The germline V gene has CDR1 GTSNPN and CDR2 SVGIG (reference sequence). CDR3: CAWRGVLAGGPWYQETQYF. In DNA, the CDR3 is TGTGCCTGGAGAGGTGTACTAGCGGGAGGGCCATGGTACCAAGAGACCCAGTACTTC.

This clonotype has at least ten counts. The V and J genes are TRBV7-9 and TRBJ2-7; D gene unclear. Trimming took off 5 bases at V and 0 bases at J, with 11 bases between the two ends. The CDR3 totals 14 residues. From germline, CDR1 is SEHNR and CDR2 FQNEAQ (reference sequence). The CDR3 here is CASSPPSGSYEQYF. CDR3 DNA sequence: TGTGCCAGCAGCCCCCCCTCCGGCTCCTACGAGCAGTACTTC.

With regard to this clonotype: The junction and the germline gene differ at one end; a read error may be behind it. This sequence joins TRBV11-3 and TRBJ2-5, with 10 bases matching TRBD1. This CDR3 contains 16 residues. Germline values: CDR1 SGHNT, CDR2 YENEEA. The CDR3 DNA follows: TGTGCCAGTAGCTACCACTATGGGACAGGGGAAGAGACCCAGTACTTC. This encodes CASSYHYGTGEETQYF.

This clonotype has ten or more counts. This chain connects TRBV6-2 or TRBV6-3 to TRBJ1-1; D is undetermined. Between the trimmed V and J ends, which lost 2 bases and 1 base, there was a span of 8 bases. Germline-derived CDR1 and CDR2 are MNHEY and SVGEGT. The CDR3 is 14 residues long. CDR3 residues: CASSYASGNTEAFF. CDR3 sequence (DNA): TGTGCCAGCAGTTACGCGTCAGGGAACACTGAAGCTTTCTTT.

This clonotype was found many times. This chain connects TRBV7-9 to TRBJ2-7; D might be TRBD2 (5 bases). CDR3 length equals 17 residues. The V end lost 5 bases, the J end lost 4 bases, and 24 bases lay between the germline ends. In germline, CDR1 is SEHNR, CDR2 FQNEAQ (reference sequence). This chain's CDR3 is CASSTLPTSKPKYEQYF. CDR3 nucleotides: TGTGCCAGCAGCACGCTGCCAACTAGTAAACCCAAATACGAGCAGTACTTC.

At least ten counts were recorded for this clonotype. For the CDR3, the DNA is TGTGCCAGCAGTCCAGAAGTCGGGGGGCGCGGGGAGACCCAGTACTTC. The encoded protein is CASSPEVGGRGETQYF. The V call is TRBV3-1, the J call TRBJ2-5, with D possibly TRBD2 on 7 matching bases. Trimming cost V 6 bases and J 5 bases, with 22 bases left between them. The CDR3 runs 16 residues. CDR1 is LGHDT, CDR2 YNNKEL, per germline (reference sequence).

This clonotype was seen repeatedly, ten times or more. This chain uses TRBV5-5 with TRBJ2-3; 10 bases match TRBD2. CDR1 and CDR2 from the germline V gene are SGHKS and YYEKEE (reference sequence). This CDR3 has 15 amino acids. With 2 bases clipped from V and 8 bases from J, the junction kept 8 bases outside the gene matches. The CDR3 DNA is TGTGCCAGCAGCTTAGGAGCGGGAGGGCCGGGTACGCAGTATTTT. Its translation: CASSLGAGGPGTQYF.

About this clonotype itself: Since a much larger clone is just one base distant, this may be a read error. This chain links TRBV12-3 or TRBV12-4 with TRBJ2-1; 11 bases agree with TRBD2. The CDR3 loop spans 15 amino acids. The V segment lost 6 bases and the J segment 8 bases; nucleotides outside the gene matches: 9. CDR3 loop: CASSRASGRHDEQFF. In nucleotides, the CDR3 is TGTGCCAGCAGCCGAGCTAGCGGGAGGCACGATGAGCAGTTCTTC.

This clonotype was found a few times. The rearrangement uses TRBV6-2 or TRBV6-3 and TRBJ1-1, with D tentatively TRBD1 (6 bases). With 7 bases removed from V and 5 bases from J, the gap between germline ends came to 14 bases. Germline CDR1 reads MNHEY; CDR2 reads SVGEGT. CDR3 length: 13 residues. DNA for the CDR3: TGTGCCAGCAAGGTAGGGGGACGGACTGAAGCTTTCTTT. Its protein product is CASKVGGRTEAFF.

This clonotype occurred many times. The genes are TRBV2 and TRBJ2-3; D is perhaps TRBD2 (5 bases). This CDR3 is built from 14 residues. Trimming removed 6 bases from V and 0 bases from J, with 10 bases in between. Per germline, CDR1 SNHLY and CDR2 FYNNEI. The DNA of the CDR3 is TGTGCCAGCAGGAGCGGAATTAGCACAGATACGCAGTATTTT. The encoded protein is CASRSGISTDTQYF. Filled out from reference TRBV2 and TRBJ2-3, the complete variable domain reads EPEVTQTPSHQVTQMGQEVILRCVPISNHLYFYWYRQILGQKVEFLVSFYNNEISEKSEIFDDQFSVERPDGSNFTLKIRSTKLEDSAMYFCASRSGISTDTQYFGPGTRLTVL.

This clonotype has a count of ten or more. V gene TRBV4-1 combines with J gene TRBJ1-5, with D tentatively TRBD1 (5 bases). The CDR3 is 17 residues long. Germline values: CDR1 MGHRA, CDR2 YSYEKL. V shed 2 bases and J shed 7 bases, with 21 bases lying between them. The DNA of the CDR3 is TGCGCCAGCAGCCAAAGAAGCGATTGGGGGTACGAGCAGCCCCAGCATTTT. As protein: CASSQRSDWGYEQPQHF.

This clonotype was seen many times. The rearrangement uses TRBV5-1 and TRBJ1-1; D unclear. The V end was cut by 4 bases, the J end by 1 base, with 8 bases between. CDR3 length equals 13 residues. CDR1 and CDR2 from the germline V gene are SGHRS and YFSETQ. CDR3 amino acids: CASSGEANTEAFF. CDR3 nucleotide sequence: TGCGCCAGCAGCGGTGAGGCGAACACTGAAGCTTTCTTT.

About this clonotype: A much larger clonotype is one base distant, so this may be a read error. The chain has TRBV10-3 and TRBJ2-6, with unresolved D. From germline, CDR1 is ENHRY and CDR2 SYGVKD. Trimming removed 3 bases at V and 1 base at J, with 1 base between. The CDR3 runs to 13 residues. Here the CDR3 reads CAISDSGANVLTF. The DNA of the CDR3 is TGTGCCATCAGTGATTCTGGGGCCAACGTCCTGACTTTC.

As for this clonotype: A single base separates this from a much larger clone, so it may be a read error. CDR3 protein: CASSLVQTYDQYF. Here the CDR3 DNA reads TGTGCCAGCAGCTTAGTACAGACCTACGATCAGTACTTC. The chain couples TRBV5-5 to TRBJ2-7; the D is unclear. The CDR3 has 13 amino acids. CDR1 SGHKS and CDR2 YYEKEE come from the germline V gene (reference sequence).